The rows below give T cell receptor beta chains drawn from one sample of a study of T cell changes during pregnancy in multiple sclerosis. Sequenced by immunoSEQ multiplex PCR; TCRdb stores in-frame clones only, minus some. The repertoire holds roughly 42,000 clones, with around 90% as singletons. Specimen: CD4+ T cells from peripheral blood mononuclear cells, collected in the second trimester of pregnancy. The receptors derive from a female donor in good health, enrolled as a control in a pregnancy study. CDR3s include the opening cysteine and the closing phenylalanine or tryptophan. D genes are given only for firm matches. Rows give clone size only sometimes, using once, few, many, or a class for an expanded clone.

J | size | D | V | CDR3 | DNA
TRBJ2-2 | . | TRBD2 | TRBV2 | CASKTGTRYTGELFF | TGTGCCAGCAAGACCGGGACTAGATACACCGGGGAGCTGTTTTTT
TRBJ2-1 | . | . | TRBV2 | CASSAQYNEQFF | TGTGCCAGCAGTGCTCAGTACAATGAGCAGTTCTTC
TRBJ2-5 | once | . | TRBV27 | CASSPHDPGTSRTQYF | TGTGCCAGCAGTCCCCACGATCCCGGGACATCCCGGACCCAGTACTTC
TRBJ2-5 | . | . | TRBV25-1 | CASTPGNVEETQYF | TGTGCCAGCACTCCAGGCAATGTCGAAGAGACCCAGTACTTC
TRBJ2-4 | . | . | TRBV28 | CASSPTPILTELGRGDIQYF | TGTGCCAGCAGTCCGACCCCAATACTAACGGAGCTAGGGAGAGGCGACATTCAGTACTTC
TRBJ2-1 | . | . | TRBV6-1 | CASSTRNEQFF | TGTGCCAGCAGTACCCGGAATGAGCAGTTCTTC
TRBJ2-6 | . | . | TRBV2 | CASTGQPSGANVLTF | TGTGCCAGCACAGGACAGCCCTCTGGGGCCAACGTCCTGACTTTC
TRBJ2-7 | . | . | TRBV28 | CASSYTGSYEQYF | TGTGCCAGCAGTTATACCGGGTCCTACGAGCAGTACTTC
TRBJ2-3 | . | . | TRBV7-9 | CASRSRPGLSDTQYF | TGTGCCAGCAGATCAAGACCCGGGTTGTCGGATACGCAGTATTTT
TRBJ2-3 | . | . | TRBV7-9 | CASSETSTDTQYF | TGTGCCAGCAGCGAGACTAGCACAGATACGCAGTATTTT
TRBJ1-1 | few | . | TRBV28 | CATRTAKNTEAFF | TGTGCCACCCGGACAGCCAAAAACACTGAAGCTTTCTTT
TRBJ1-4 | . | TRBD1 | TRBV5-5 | CASSRQGPNEKLFF | TGTGCCAGCAGCCGACAGGGGCCTAATGAAAAACTGTTTTTT
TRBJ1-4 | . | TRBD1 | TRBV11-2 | CASSHLRGREKLFF | TGTGCCAGCAGCCACCTCAGGGGGAGGGAAAAACTGTTTTTT
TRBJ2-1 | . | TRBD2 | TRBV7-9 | CASSLGLAGDLGQFF | TGTGCCAGCAGCTTAGGGCTAGCGGGGGATCTAGGGCAGTTCTTC
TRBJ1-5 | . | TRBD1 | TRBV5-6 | CASSKGQGNQPQHF | TGTGCCAGCAGCAAAGGACAGGGCAATCAGCCCCAGCATTTT
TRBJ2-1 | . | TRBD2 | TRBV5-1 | CASSVLAGGTYNEQFF | TGCGCCAGCAGCGTATTAGCGGGAGGGACCTACAATGAGCAGTTCTTC
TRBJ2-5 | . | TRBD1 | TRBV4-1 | CASSPTGGPKVRRQETQYF | TGCGCCAGCAGCCCCACAGGGGGCCCGAAAGTTCGACGTCAAGAGACCCAGTACTTC
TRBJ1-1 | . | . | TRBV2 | CASKTIPQDTEAFF | TGTGCCAGCAAGACAATCCCCCAAGACACTGAAGCTTTCTTT
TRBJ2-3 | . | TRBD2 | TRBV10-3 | CAISASLGLAGTDTQYF | TGTGCCATCAGTGCGTCGCTGGGACTAGCGGGGACAGATACGCAGTATTTT
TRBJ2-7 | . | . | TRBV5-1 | CASSLLGGAVDEQYF | TGCGCCAGCAGCTTGTTGGGGGGGGCCGTCGACGAGCAGTACTTC
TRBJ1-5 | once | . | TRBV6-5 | CASAGTPAQPQHF | TGTGCCAGTGCCGGGACACCGGCTCAGCCCCAGCATTTT
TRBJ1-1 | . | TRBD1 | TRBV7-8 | CASSPDRVGTEAFF | TGTGCCAGCAGCCCGGACAGGGTGGGAACTGAAGCTTTCTTT
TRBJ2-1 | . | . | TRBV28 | CASSPRTGRDPRNEQFF | TGTGCCAGCAGTCCCCGGACAGGGAGGGACCCTAGAAATGAGCAGTTCTTC
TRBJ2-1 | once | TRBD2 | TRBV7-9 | CASSSTGGSYNEQFF | TGTGCCAGCAGCTCGACGGGGGGCTCCTACAATGAGCAGTTCTTC
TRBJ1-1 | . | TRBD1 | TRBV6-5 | CASNGRQGDTEAFF | TGTGCCAGCAACGGGCGGCAGGGGGACACTGAAGCTTTCTTT